This T cell receptor (beta chain) was sequenced during a study of blood T cells in healthy people across ages. The donors, aged about 6 to 90, were healthy Caucasians from Russia. Every donor contributed around 10 milliliters of peripheral blood by blood draw. A second PCR of roughly 7 to 11 cycles used a sample-barcoded 5' primer and a J-beta primer mix. Each cDNA was tagged by a template-switch adaptor containing 12 random nucleotides. TCRdb reanalysed the 5' RACE reads using MiXCR and keeps one entry per CDR3 protein. The sample has approximately 770,000 distinct CDR3 sequences, 55% to 75% seen once. Study outcomes and limitations: More naive CD4+ cells and higher diversity marked long-lived donors relative to aged donors.

CDR1 is DFQATT and CDR2 is SNEGSKA in the germline V gene (reference sequence). The CDR3 has 13 residues. Trimming cost V 0 bases and J 0 bases, with 6 bases left between them. For this clonotype: Its antigen is as yet unknown.

The clonotype was recovered from a man under 40 in good health. Input material: blood. This sequence joins TRBV20-1 and TRBJ2-7; D remains ambiguous. The CDR3 bases are TGCAGTGCTAGAGAGGAGAGCTCCTACGAGCAGTACTTC. This sequence encodes CSAREESSYEQYF.